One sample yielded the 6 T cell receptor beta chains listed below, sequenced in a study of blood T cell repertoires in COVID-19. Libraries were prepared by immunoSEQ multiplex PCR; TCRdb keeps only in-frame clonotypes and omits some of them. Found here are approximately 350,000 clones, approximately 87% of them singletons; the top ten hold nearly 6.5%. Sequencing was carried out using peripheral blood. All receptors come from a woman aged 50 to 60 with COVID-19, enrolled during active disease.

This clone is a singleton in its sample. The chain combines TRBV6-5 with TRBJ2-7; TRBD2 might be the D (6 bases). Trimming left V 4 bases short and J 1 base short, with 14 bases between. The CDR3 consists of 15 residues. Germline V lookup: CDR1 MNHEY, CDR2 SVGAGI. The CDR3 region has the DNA TGTGCCAGCAGTTCCGGGGCGGGACGGTCCTACGAGCAGTACTTC. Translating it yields CASSSGAGRSYEQYF.

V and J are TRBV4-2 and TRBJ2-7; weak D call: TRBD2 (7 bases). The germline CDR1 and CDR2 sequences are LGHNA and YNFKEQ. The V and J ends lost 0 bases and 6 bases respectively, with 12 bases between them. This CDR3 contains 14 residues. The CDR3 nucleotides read TGTGCCAGCAGCCAAGAAAGGGGGGGGTTCGAGCAGTACTTC. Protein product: CASSQERGGFEQYF.

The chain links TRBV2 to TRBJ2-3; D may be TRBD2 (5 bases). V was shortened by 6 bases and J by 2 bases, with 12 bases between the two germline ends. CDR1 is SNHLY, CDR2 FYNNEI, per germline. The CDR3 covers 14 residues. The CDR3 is CASRTTNPTDTQYF. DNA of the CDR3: TGTGCCAGCAGGACGACTAACCCCACAGATACGCAGTATTTT.

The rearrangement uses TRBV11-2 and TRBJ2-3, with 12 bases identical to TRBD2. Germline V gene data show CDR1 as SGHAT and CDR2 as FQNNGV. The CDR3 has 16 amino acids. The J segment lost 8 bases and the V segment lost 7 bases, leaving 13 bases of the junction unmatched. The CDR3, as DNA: TGTGCCAGCAATTACGGGACTAGCGGGCCACGGGGTACGCAGTATTTT. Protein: CASNYGTSGPRGTQYF.

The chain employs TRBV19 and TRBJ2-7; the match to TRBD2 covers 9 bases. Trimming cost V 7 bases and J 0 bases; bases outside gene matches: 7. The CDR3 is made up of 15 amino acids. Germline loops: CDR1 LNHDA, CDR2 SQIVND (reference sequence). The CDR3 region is CASTEAGGGSYEQYF. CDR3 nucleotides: TGTGCCAGTACCGAGGCGGGGGGGGGCTCCTACGAGCAGTACTTC.

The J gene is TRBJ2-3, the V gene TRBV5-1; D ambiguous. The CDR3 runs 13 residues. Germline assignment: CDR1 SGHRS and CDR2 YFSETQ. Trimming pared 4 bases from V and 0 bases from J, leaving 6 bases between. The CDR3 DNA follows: TGCGCCAGCAGCCTACCTAGCACAGATACGCAGTATTTT. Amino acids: CASSLPSTDTQYF.